Presented here are 15 T cell receptor beta chains from one specimen sequenced in a study of human T cells and chemical hapten exposure. Stated time point: patch test 1, 2 weeks after DPC sensitization. The sample's treatment: therapeutic diphenylcyclopropenone sensitization with weekly scalp DPC. TCRdb re-called the RACE reads through MiXCR, storing one row per CDR3 protein. The sample shows some 340,000 distinct CDR3 sequences, roughly 6.9% of them seen only once. Sequenced material: whole blood, taken in connection with sensitization to the hapten diphenylcyclopropenone (DPC). These receptors all stem from a woman between 18 and 29 years old with alopecia areata. Some clones in this sample may be carry-over from other donors' samples.

The chain has TRBV18 and TRBJ2-7, with 9 nucleotides matching TRBD2. Germline CDR1 is KGHSH and CDR2 is LQKENI. V trimming: 1 base; J trimming: 6 bases; junction bases outside the gene matches: 13. The CDR3 is made up of 17 amino acids. CDR3 sequence: CASSPLVLASGDSEQYF. The CDR3 region has the DNA TGTGCCAGCTCACCACTCGTCTTGGCTAGCGGGGACTCCGAGCAGTACTTC.

This clonotype was seen at least ten times. The chain uses TRBV28 and TRBJ2-7; 7 bases agree with TRBD2. Germline values: CDR1 MDHEN, CDR2 SYDVKM. The CDR3 length is 15 residues. V trimming: 5 bases; J trimming: 3 bases; junction bases outside the gene matches: 10. CDR3: CASSTPSAGVYEQYF. DNA for the CDR3: TGTGCCAGCAGTACTCCTTCCGCGGGGGTCTACGAGCAGTACTTC.

This clonotype was detected many times. The chain has TRBV3-1 and TRBJ1-1; the D is unclear. CDR3 length: 14 residues. V lost 5 bases, J lost 1 base, and 11 bases lay in between. CDR1 LGHDT and CDR2 YNNKEL come from the germline V gene (reference sequence). The CDR3 reads CASSSQIGNTEAFF. The CDR3 DNA sequence: TGTGCCAGCAGCTCCCAGATCGGGAACACTGAAGCTTTCTTT.

This rearrangement joins TRBV20-1 to TRBJ1-3, with D hard to call. Germline lookup yields CDR1 DFQATT and CDR2 SNEGSKA (reference sequence). CDR3 length: 11 amino acids. Deletions cut 5 bases from V and 7 bases from J, with 9 bases between. CDR3 DNA sequence: TGCAGTGCTCCCCTCTGGAACACCATATATTTT. Encoded protein: CSAPLWNTIYF.

This clonotype was seen only a few times. The V call is TRBV9, the J call TRBJ2-1; 9 bases fit TRBD2. CDR1 and CDR2 (germline): SGDLS, YYNGEE. The CDR3 covers 14 residues. The ends lost 4 bases at V and 8 bases at J; junction bases unmatched: 7. CDR3 protein: CASSLAGARHEQFF. CDR3 nucleotides: TGTGCCAGCAGCTTAGCGGGGGCCCGGCATGAGCAGTTCTTC.

This sequence joins TRBV20-1 and TRBJ1-1; tentative D call: TRBD1 (5 bases). V was cut by 0 bases and J by 3 bases, with 11 bases left in between. Germline V gene data show CDR1 as DFQATT and CDR2 as SNEGSKA (reference sequence). The CDR3 runs to 14 residues. The CDR3 region is CSARDTRGDTEAFF. DNA of the CDR3: TGCAGTGCTAGAGATACGAGAGGGGACACTGAAGCTTTCTTT.

The table lists this clonotype with many counts. The chain uses TRBV7-3 and TRBJ1-5; 7 nucleotides align to TRBD1. The germline gives CDR1 SGHTA, CDR2 FQGTGA. CDR3 length: 13 residues. Trimming at V came to 5 bases and at J to 4 bases, leaving 2 bases not matched to a gene. CDR3 region: CASSRDRNQPQHF. The CDR3 nucleotides read TGTGCCAGCAGCCGGGACAGAAATCAGCCCCAGCATTTT.

V is TRBV20-1 and J is TRBJ2-3; TRBD2 matches 9 bases. The J segment lost 4 bases and the V segment lost 3 bases, leaving 8 bases of the junction unmatched. The CDR3 is made up of 15 amino acids. The V gene's germline CDR1 is DFQATT and CDR2 SNEGSKA (reference sequence). DNA for the CDR3: TGCAGTGCTAGGAGAGCGGGGGGAGTTCCAGATACGCAGTATTTT. It translates to CSARRAGGVPDTQYF.

The rearrangement joins TRBV10-2 to TRBJ2-3, with D possibly matching TRBD2 (6 bases). The V end lost 6 bases, the J end lost 6 bases, and 19 bases lay between the germline ends. The CDR3 consists of 15 residues. CDR1 and CDR2 from the germline V gene are WSHSY and SAAADI. CDR3 region: CASRETGLRPDTQYF. The CDR3 nucleotides read TGCGCCAGCAGAGAAACGGGACTCAGGCCGGATACGCAGTATTTT.

This clonotype was counted only a few times. The V gene is TRBV6-2 or TRBV6-3, the J gene TRBJ2-1; 9 bases agree with TRBD1. With 5 bases clipped from V and 4 bases from J, the junction kept 6 bases outside the gene matches. This CDR3 region has 15 residues. The germline CDR1 and CDR2 sequences are MNHEY and SVGEGT. CDR3 protein: CASSVTGGAYNEQFF. CDR3 DNA sequence: TGTGCCAGCAGTGTCACAGGGGGCGCGTACAATGAGCAGTTCTTC.

This chain uses TRBV29-1 with TRBJ2-7, with no clear D. The CDR3 consists of 11 residues. CDR1 and CDR2 (germline): SQVTM, ANQGSEA. Trimming left V 6 bases short and J 7 bases short, with 13 bases between. The CDR3 is CSVKDVGEQYF. The CDR3 DNA follows: TGCAGCGTCAAGGACGTCGGGGAGCAGTACTTC.

This rearrangement joins TRBV29-1 to TRBJ2-5; D is unclear. The CDR3 runs to 13 residues. The V gene's germline CDR1 is SQVTM and CDR2 ANQGSEA. Trimming took 1 base from V and 5 from J, leaving 11 bases between them. The CDR3 sequence: CSVEGLVGETQYF. CDR3 in DNA: TGCAGCGTTGAAGGCCTAGTTGGCGAGACCCAGTACTTC.

This chain joins TRBV24-1 and TRBJ2-2, with D uncertain. The V end was cut by 5 bases, the J end by 2 bases, with 5 bases between. The CDR3 is made up of 13 amino acids. Germline assignment: CDR1 KGHDR and CDR2 SFDVKD. This CDR3 reads CATSVHNTGELFF. The CDR3 DNA follows: TGTGCCACCAGTGTTCACAACACCGGGGAGCTGTTTTTT.

This clonotype was seen at least ten times. The chain links TRBV4-3 to TRBJ1-1; the D gene is possibly TRBD1 (5 bases). This CDR3 comprises 15 residues. Per the germline V gene, CDR1 is LGHNA and CDR2 is YSLEER. V lost 1 base and J 0 bases, leaving 9 bases between the germline ends. CDR3: CASSQVGQLNTEAFF. CDR3 sequence (DNA): TGCGCCAGCAGCCAAGTGGGGCAGTTGAACACTGAAGCTTTCTTT.

This clonotype appeared many times. The V call is TRBV6-2 or TRBV6-3, the J call TRBJ2-3; D may correspond to TRBD1 or TRBD2 (6 bases each). Germline V gene sequence: CDR1 MNHEY, CDR2 SVGEGT. V was shortened by 2 bases and J by 4 bases, with 13 bases between the two germline ends. The CDR3 sequence is 15 residues long. CDR3 residues: CASSYVGGGADTQYF. The CDR3 DNA sequence: TGTGCCAGCAGTTACGTTGGAGGGGGTGCAGATACGCAGTATTTT.